This TCR beta chain was recorded in a study of blood T cell repertoires in COVID-19. Study in general: Samples came from the United States, Italy and Spain, spanning acute and convalescent COVID-19. PBMCs, B-cell-depleted T cells, or T cells provided the cDNA or gDNA that made up the material.

Under the authors' procedure: Estimation of nucleated cell counts was performed using reference gene primer amplification. Produced via immunoSEQ multiplex PCR; TCRdb's table is partial and in-frame only. V and J calls plus clone size are reproduced from that table; the DNA served to infer D and trimming. The sample has some 210,000 clones; just under 85% are singletons. V was clipped by 6 bases and J by 5 bases; unmatched bases: 4. The CDR3 is made up of 13 amino acids. Germline V gene sequence: CDR1 LNHDA, CDR2 SQIVND (reference sequence). This TCR was recovered from a woman aged 70 to 79 with active or convalescent COVID-19. The chain couples TRBV19 to TRBJ1-2; TRBD1 aligns across 9 bases. The sequencing sample was made of peripheral blood. CDR3 in DNA: TGTGCCAGTAGGCCGACAGGGGGGTATGGCTACACCTTC. Its protein product is CASRPTGGYGYTF.